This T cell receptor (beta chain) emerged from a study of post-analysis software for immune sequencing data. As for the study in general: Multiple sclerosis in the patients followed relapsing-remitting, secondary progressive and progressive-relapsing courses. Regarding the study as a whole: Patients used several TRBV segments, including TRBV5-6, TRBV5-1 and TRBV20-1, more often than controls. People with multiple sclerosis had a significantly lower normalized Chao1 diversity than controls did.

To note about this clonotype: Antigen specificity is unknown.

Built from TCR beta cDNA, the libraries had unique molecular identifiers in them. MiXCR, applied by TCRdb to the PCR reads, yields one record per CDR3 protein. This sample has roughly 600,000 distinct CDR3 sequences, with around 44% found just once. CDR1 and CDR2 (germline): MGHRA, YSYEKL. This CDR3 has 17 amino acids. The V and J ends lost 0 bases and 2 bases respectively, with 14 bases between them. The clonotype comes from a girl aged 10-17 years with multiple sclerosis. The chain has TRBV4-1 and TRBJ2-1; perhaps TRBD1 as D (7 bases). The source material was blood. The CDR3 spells CASSQEIQGGPYNEQFF. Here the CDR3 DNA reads TGCGCCAGCAGCCAAGAGATCCAGGGGGGACCCTACAATGAGCAGTTCTTC.